This TCR beta chain was retrieved from a study of neurological immune-mediated disorders. Study findings and constraints: Falling below healthy controls, multiple sclerosis showed the least TCR clonal expansion, while HTLV-1-associated myelopathy showed the most. There were no CDR3 amino acid sequences shared by expanded clones across subjects, a result suggesting private repertoires in all groups.

This clonotype was counted at least ten times. Its antigen is undetermined. Each CDR3 protein is one row after TCRdb ran MiXCR on the 5' RACE reads. The data show about 60,000 distinct CDR3 sequences, around 3.6% seen once. Sequenced material: PBMCs. The receptor comes from a man aged 25-45 years with multiple sclerosis.

CDR3 in amino acids: CSASRAQGAGETQYF. The DNA for the CDR3 is TGCAGTGCTAGTCGGGCGCAGGGGGCAGGAGAGACCCAGTACTTC. The genes are TRBV20-1 and TRBJ2-5; 8 bases align to TRBD1. This CDR3 region has 15 residues. Germline trimming cut 3 bases from V and 4 bases from J; bases unmatched to any gene: 10. Germline V gene data show CDR1 as DFQATT and CDR2 as SNEGSKA (reference sequence).